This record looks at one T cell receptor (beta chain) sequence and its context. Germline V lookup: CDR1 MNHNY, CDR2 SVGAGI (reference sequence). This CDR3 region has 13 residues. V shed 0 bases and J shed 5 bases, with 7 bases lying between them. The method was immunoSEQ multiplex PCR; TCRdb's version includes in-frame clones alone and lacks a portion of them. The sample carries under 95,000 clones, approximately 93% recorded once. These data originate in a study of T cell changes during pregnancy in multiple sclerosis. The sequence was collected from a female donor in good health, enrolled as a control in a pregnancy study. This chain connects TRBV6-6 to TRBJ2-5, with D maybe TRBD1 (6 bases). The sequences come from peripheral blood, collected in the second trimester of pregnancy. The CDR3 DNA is TGTGCCAGCAGTTACTCGCAGGGGGAGACCCAGTACTTC. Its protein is CASSYSQGETQYF.